One and the same sample provided the 12 T cell receptor beta chains below, sequenced in a study of cytomegalovirus exposure and HLA in healthy donors. Vbeta (60) and Jbeta (13) primers were used in the PCR. The assay was immunoSEQ multiplex PCR, and TCRdb's table has in-frame clones only and misses some. The sample holds over 150,000 clones, less than 80% seen once. The sample was PBMCs. The receptors come from a young man in good health and CMV-seronegative.

The chain couples TRBV19 to TRBJ2-3; 11 bases fit TRBD2. Per the germline V gene, CDR1 is LNHDA and CDR2 is SQIVND (reference sequence). CDR3 size: 16 residues. V dropped 3 bases and J dropped 6; count of bases not matched to a gene: 8. Here the CDR3 DNA reads TGTGCCAGTAGTATCAGTCTAGCGGGGGGCGGGGATACGCAGTATTTT. Its translation is CASSISLAGGGDTQYF.

The genes are TRBV2 and TRBJ2-7, with 7 bases aligning to TRBD1. The length of the CDR3 is 13 residues. The trim removed 4 bases at V and 2 bases at J, leaving 2 bases unmatched. CDR1 is SNHLY, CDR2 FYNNEI, per germline. The CDR3 sequence: CASSVDRAYEQYF. The CDR3 coding sequence is TGTGCCAGCAGTGTTGACAGGGCCTACGAGCAGTACTTC. Looking up the rest from reference TRBV2 and TRBJ2-7 gives the full variable domain: EPEVTQTPSHQVTQMGQEVILRCVPISNHLYFYWYRQILGQKVEFLVSFYNNEISEKSEIFDDQFSVERPDGSNFTLKIRSTKLEDSAMYFCASSVDRAYEQYFGPGTRLTVT.

This clone occurred once. V is TRBV7-8 and J is TRBJ2-1; 10 bases match TRBD1. Per germline, CDR1 SGHVS and CDR2 FQNEAQ. This CDR3 contains 15 residues. V lost 4 bases, J lost 3 bases, and 3 bases stayed unmatched. In nucleotides, the CDR3 is TGTGCCAGCAGCTACCGGACAGGGGGCTACAATGAGCAGTTCTTC. Translated, it gives CASSYRTGGYNEQFF. Full variable domain (outside the CDR3, taken from reference TRBV7-8 and TRBJ2-1): GAGVSQSPRYKVAKRGQDVALRCDPISGHVSLFWYQQALGQGPEFLTYFQNEAQLDKSGLPSDRFFAERPEGSVSTLKIQRTQQEDSAVYLCASSYRTGGYNEQFFGPGTRLTVL.

The chain uses TRBV28 and TRBJ2-1, with a tentative D call TRBD2 (6 bases). V gave up 6 bases and J gave up 7 bases, with 16 bases separating them. Germline CDR1 reads MDHEN; CDR2 reads SYDVKM. The CDR3 length is 14 residues. CDR3 nucleotides: TGTGCCAGCAGGGAGGGCCCTGGGAGGAATGAGCAGTTCTTC. This translates into CASREGPGRNEQFF.

Comments on this clone: At one end, the junction sequence differs from germline, possibly due to a read error. The chain is built from TRBV15 and TRBJ2-7; tentative D call: TRBD2 (7 bases). The CDR3 consists of 13 residues. Germline CDR1 LNHNV, CDR2 YYDKDF (reference sequence). CDR3 residues: CATSRDEGGVLDF. Here the CDR3 DNA reads TGTGCCACCAGCAGAGATGAAGGGGGGGTCTTGGACTTC.

This chain connects TRBV29-1 to TRBJ2-7; D is unresolved. With 0 bases removed from V and 2 bases from J, the gap between germline ends came to 14 bases. Germline V gene data show CDR1 as SQVTM and CDR2 as ANQGSEA. This CDR3 has 15 amino acids. The CDR3 region has the DNA TGCAGCGTTGAAGATCCCGACACAATCCCCTACGAGCAGTACTTC. Its protein product is CSVEDPDTIPYEQYF.

The chain employs TRBV5-4 and TRBJ2-1, with TRBD1 as a possible D gene (5 bases). Germline V gene data show CDR1 as SGHNT and CDR2 as YYREEE (reference sequence). This CDR3 region has 15 residues. The ends were cut back, 3 bases at V and 5 bases at J, with 15 bases in the middle. Here the CDR3 DNA reads TGTGCCAGCAGCTCCACGGACACAAGGGACAATGAGCAGTTCTTC. Its protein product is CASSSTDTRDNEQFF.

This rearrangement joins TRBV27 to TRBJ1-4, with 10 bases identical to TRBD1. Germline V gene sequence: CDR1 MNHEY, CDR2 SMNVEV (reference sequence). The CDR3 has 21 amino acids. J lost 3 bases, V lost 3 bases, and 19 bases had no gene match. CDR3 protein: CASSLAPPPRGQGKPNEKLFF. CDR3 bases: TGTGCCAGCAGTTTGGCCCCCCCTCCAAGGGGACAGGGGAAGCCTAATGAAAAACTGTTTTTT.

This clone came up a few times. The rearrangement joins TRBV6-5 to TRBJ1-4, with D perhaps TRBD1 (5 bases). The germline CDR1 and CDR2 sequences are MNHEY and SVGAGI. This CDR3 comprises 14 residues. Between the trimmed V and J ends, which lost 6 bases and 7 bases, there was a span of 15 bases. DNA for the CDR3: TGTGCCAGCAGAAAGCAGGGAATAGGTGAAAAACTGTTTTTT. Protein sequence: CASRKQGIGEKLFF.

This sequence joins TRBV15 and TRBJ2-1; the D gene is possibly TRBD1 (5 bases). This CDR3 spans 15 amino acids. The V end was cut by 1 base, the J end by 1 base, with 8 bases between. Germline V gives CDR1 LNHNV, CDR2 YYDKDF (reference sequence). CDR3 nucleotide sequence: TGTGCCACCAGCAGAGGAGACAGTTCCTACAATGAGCAGTTCTTC. It encodes CATSRGDSSYNEQFF.

CDR3 bases: TGCAGCGCGATACAGGGAGTCGACTATGGCTACACCTTC. This encodes CSAIQGVDYGYTF. The chain links TRBV29-1 to TRBJ1-2; the D gene is possibly TRBD1 (6 bases). The germline CDR1 and CDR2 sequences are SQVTM and ANQGSEA. V was cut by 7 bases and J by 3 bases, with 15 bases left in between. CDR3 length: 13 residues.

The rearrangement links TRBV6-6 to TRBJ1-2, with 10 bases lining up with TRBD1. V gave up 7 bases and J gave up 0 bases; unmatched junction bases: 8. The CDR3 spans 16 residues. Per the germline V gene, CDR1 is MNHNY and CDR2 is SVGAGI (reference sequence). The CDR3 here is CASTRTGGFTNYGYTF. The CDR3 DNA is TGTGCCAGCACCCGGACAGGGGGATTTACTAACTATGGCTACACCTTC.